This T cell receptor (beta chain) is drawn from a study of blood T cell repertoires in COVID-19. Study-wide background: COVID-19 samples collected from the United States, Italy and Spain covered acute and convalescent phases. Sample material is recorded as cDNA or gDNA derived from T cells, B-cell-depleted T cells, or PBMCs.

Per the original data handling: By means of reference gene primer amplification, nucleated cell counts were estimated. Profiled with immunoSEQ multiplex PCR; TCRdb holds only in-frame clones, not every one. V, J and clone size are taken as reported in that table, and D and trimming were inferred from the DNA itself. The sample comprises 110,000 to 150,000 clones, around 78% of which are singletons, and around 1.8% rests with the top ten. The ends were cut back, 0 bases at V and 2 bases at J, with 19 bases in the middle. The CDR3 consists of 19 residues. CDR1 and CDR2 from the germline V gene are LGHNA and YNFKEQ.

Source material: peripheral blood. This receptor was identified in a woman aged 60-75 years with acute or convalescent COVID-19. The V call is TRBV4-2, the J call TRBJ1-4; D gene uncertain. CDR3 sequence reads: CASSQDILRVGDTNEKLFF. The CDR3 DNA follows: TGTGCCAGCAGCCAAGATATTTTGCGGGTGGGTGACACTAATGAAAAACTGTTTTTT.